The text below deals with one T cell receptor beta chain. One junction end disagrees with the germline gene, perhaps due to a read error. Primers used in a second PCR of about 7 to 11 cycles were a sample-barcoded 5' primer and a J-beta primer mix. One entry per CDR3 protein results from TCRdb running MiXCR on the 5' RACE reads. This table holds about 1 million distinct CDR3 sequences, around 45% found once. The CDR3 runs to 14 residues. Germline V gives CDR1 DFQATT, CDR2 SNEGSKA (reference sequence). This sample is part of a study of blood T cells in healthy people across ages. The sample consisted of blood. V usage is TRBV20-1 and J usage is TRBJ2-1; 10 bases are a match to TRBD2. The clonotype comes from a woman in her fifties or sixties in good health. This CDR3 reads CSARDSGRFNEQFF. For the CDR3, the DNA is TGCAGTGCCAGGGATAGCGGGAGGTTCAATGAGCAGTTTTTC.